A selection of T cell receptor beta chains follows, all from one sample in a study of early T cells in non-severe SARS-CoV-2 infection. MiXCR, applied by TCRdb to the 5' RACE reads, yields one record per CDR3 protein. The data contain tens of thousands of distinct CDR3 sequences, approximately 11% of them singletons. Sequenced sample: whole blood. These TCRs come from an adult who was a healthcare worker with PCR-confirmed SARS-CoV-2 infection or an uninfected control (not recorded which). CDR3s leave out the opening cysteine and the closing phenylalanine or tryptophan. The order of the fields is V gene, CDR3 protein.

V: TRBV4-3
CDR3: ASSPSFRILDNQPQH

V: TRBV6-6
CDR3: ASGFTSGRAHEQY

V: TRBV12-3/TRBV12-4
CDR3: ASRGSKNIQY

V: TRBV7-2
CDR3: ASSWASGGATDTQY

V: TRBV11-3
CDR3: ASSSGTSGYTDTQY

V: TRBV27
CDR3: AGSSGLAGPTLDTQY

V: TRBV28
CDR3: ASRRGVGGYT

V: TRBV14
CDR3: ASSQEGTAFLQY

V: TRBV19
CDR3: ASSMEGALGGDYNEQF

V: TRBV28
CDR3: ASSETGNRAKNIQY